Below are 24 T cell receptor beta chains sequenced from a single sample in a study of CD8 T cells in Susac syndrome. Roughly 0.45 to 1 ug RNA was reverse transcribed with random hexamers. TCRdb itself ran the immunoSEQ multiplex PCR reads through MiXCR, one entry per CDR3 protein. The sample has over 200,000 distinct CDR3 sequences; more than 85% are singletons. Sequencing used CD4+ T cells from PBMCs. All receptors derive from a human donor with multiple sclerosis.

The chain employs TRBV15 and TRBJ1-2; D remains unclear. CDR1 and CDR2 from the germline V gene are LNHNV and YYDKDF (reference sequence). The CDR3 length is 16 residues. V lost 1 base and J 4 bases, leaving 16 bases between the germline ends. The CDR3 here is CATSRGGLRAPYGYTF. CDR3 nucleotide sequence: TGTGCCACCAGCAGAGGTGGCTTGAGGGCCCCCTATGGCTACACCTTC.

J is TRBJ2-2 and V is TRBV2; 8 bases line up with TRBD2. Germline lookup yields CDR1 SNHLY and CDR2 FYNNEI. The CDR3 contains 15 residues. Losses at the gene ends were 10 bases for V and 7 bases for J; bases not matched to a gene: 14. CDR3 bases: TGTGCCAAAGAAGGGACTAGTCGACAGTACGGGGAGCTGTTTTTT. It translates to CAKEGTSRQYGELFF.

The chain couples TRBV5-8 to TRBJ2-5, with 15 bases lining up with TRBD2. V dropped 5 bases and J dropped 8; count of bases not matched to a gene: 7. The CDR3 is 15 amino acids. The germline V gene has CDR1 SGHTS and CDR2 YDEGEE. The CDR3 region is CASSFGTSGRSTQYF. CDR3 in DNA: TGTGCCAGCAGTTTCGGGACTAGCGGGAGGAGTACCCAGTACTTC.

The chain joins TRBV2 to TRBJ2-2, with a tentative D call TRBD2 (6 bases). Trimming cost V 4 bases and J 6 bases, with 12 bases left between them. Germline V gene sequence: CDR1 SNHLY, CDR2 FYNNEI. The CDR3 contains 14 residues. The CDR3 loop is CASSGVEGSGELFF. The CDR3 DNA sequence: TGTGCCAGCAGTGGGGTGGAGGGTTCCGGGGAGCTGTTTTTT.

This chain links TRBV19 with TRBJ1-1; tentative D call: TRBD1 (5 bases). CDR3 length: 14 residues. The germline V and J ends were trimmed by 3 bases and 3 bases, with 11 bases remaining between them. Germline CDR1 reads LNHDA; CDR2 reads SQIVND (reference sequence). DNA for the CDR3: TGTGCCAGTAGTATCGACAGCTATTACACTGAAGCTTTCTTT. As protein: CASSIDSYYTEAFF.

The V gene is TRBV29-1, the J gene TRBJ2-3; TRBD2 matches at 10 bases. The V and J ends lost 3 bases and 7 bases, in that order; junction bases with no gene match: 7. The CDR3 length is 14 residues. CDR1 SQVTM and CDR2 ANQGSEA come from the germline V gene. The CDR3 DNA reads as TGCAGCGTTGAGAGCGGGGGGGCCTTAAATACGCAGTATTTT. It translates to CSVESGGALNTQYF.

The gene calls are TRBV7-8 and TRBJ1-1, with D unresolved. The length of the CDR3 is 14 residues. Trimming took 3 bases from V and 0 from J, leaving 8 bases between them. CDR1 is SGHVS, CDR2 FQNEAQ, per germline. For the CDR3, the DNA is TGTGCCAGCAGCTTGTTGATTATGAACACTGAAGCTTTCTTT. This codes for CASSLLIMNTEAFF.

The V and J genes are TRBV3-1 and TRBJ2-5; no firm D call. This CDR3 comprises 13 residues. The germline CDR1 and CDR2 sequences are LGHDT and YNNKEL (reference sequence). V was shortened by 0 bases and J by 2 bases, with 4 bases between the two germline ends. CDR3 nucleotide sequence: TGTGCCAGCAGCCAAGACAGACAAGAGACCCAGTACTTC. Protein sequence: CASSQDRQETQYF.

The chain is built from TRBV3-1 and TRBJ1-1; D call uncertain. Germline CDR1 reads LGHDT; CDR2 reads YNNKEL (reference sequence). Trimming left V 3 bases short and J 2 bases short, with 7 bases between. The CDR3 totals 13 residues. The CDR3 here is CASSHSENTEAFF. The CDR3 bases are TGTGCCAGCAGCCACTCGGAAAACACTGAAGCTTTCTTT.

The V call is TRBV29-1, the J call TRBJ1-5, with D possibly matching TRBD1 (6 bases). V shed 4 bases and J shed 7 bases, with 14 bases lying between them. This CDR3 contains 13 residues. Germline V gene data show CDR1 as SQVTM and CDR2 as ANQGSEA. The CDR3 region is CSVGPGVGQPQHF. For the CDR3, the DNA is TGCAGCGTTGGCCCAGGGGTTGGGCAGCCCCAGCATTTT. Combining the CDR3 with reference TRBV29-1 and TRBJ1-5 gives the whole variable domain SAVISQKPSRDICQRGTSLTIQCQVDSQVTMMFWYRQQPGQSLTLIATANQGSEATYESGFVIDKFPISRPNLTFSTLTVSNMSPEDSSIYLCSVGPGVGQPQHFGDGTRLSIL.

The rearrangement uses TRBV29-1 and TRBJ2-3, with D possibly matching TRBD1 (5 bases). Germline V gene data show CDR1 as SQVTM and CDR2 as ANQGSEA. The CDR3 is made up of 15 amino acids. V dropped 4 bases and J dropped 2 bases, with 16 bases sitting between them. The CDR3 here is CSVVLQGITTDTQYF. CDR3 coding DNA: TGCAGCGTTGTCTTGCAGGGAATTACCACAGATACGCAGTATTTT.

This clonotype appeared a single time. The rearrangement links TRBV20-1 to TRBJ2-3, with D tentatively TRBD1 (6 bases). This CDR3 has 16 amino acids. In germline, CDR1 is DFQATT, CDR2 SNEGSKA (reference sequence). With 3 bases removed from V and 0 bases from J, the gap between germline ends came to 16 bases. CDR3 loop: CSARTGGSSSTDTQYF. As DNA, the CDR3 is TGCAGTGCTAGGACAGGAGGCTCTTCTAGCACAGATACGCAGTATTTT.

The CDR3 bases are TGTGCCAGCAGGAGAGGGGTGACAGGGGAGTCACCCCTCCACTTT. This sequence encodes CASRRGVTGESPLHF. The V gene is TRBV11-2, the J gene TRBJ1-6; 8 bases are shared with TRBD1. Trimming at V came to 6 bases and at J to 10 bases, leaving 11 bases not matched to a gene. Germline CDR1 SGHAT, CDR2 FQNNGV. CDR3 size: 15 residues.

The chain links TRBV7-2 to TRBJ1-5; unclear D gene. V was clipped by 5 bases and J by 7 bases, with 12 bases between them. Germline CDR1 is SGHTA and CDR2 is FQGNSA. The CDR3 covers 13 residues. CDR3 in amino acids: CASSVDLRQPQHF. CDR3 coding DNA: TGTGCCAGCAGCGTCGACCTCAGACAGCCCCAGCATTTT.

Written as DNA, the CDR3 is TGCAGCGCCCTGACAGGGCGCACAGATACGCAGTATTTT. Translation gives CSALTGRTDTQYF. The gene calls are TRBV29-1 and TRBJ2-3; 7 bases align to TRBD1. The V segment lost 7 bases and the J segment 1 base; nucleotides outside the gene matches: 5. Germline V CDR1 and CDR2: SQVTM, ANQGSEA. The CDR3 consists of 13 residues.

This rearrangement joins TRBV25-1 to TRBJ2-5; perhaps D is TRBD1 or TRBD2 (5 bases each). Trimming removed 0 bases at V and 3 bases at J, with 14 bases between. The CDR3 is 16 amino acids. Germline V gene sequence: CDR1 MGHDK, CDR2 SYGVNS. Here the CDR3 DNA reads TGTGCCAGCAGTGAATATCTGTCTGGGGGTAAAGAGACCCAGTACTTC. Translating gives CASSEYLSGGKETQYF. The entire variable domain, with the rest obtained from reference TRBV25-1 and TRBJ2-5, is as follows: EADIYQTPRYLVIGTGKKITLECSQTMGHDKMYWYQQDPGMELHLIHYSYGVNSTEKGDLSSESTVSRIRTEHFPLTLESARPSHTSQYLCASSEYLSGGKETQYFGPGTRLLVL.

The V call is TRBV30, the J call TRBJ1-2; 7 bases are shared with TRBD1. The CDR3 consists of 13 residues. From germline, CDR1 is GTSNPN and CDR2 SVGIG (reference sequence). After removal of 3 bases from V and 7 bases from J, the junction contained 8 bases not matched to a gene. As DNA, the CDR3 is TGTGCCTGGAGCAGACAGGGAACGGGTGGCTACACCTTC. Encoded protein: CAWSRQGTGGYTF.

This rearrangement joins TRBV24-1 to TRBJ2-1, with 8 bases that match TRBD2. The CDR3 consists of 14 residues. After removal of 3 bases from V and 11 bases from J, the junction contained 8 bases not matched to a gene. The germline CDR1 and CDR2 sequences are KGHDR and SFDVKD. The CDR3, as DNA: TGTGCCACCAGTGATCCGGGACCGGGGGGGAAGCAGTTCTTC. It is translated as CATSDPGPGGKQFF.

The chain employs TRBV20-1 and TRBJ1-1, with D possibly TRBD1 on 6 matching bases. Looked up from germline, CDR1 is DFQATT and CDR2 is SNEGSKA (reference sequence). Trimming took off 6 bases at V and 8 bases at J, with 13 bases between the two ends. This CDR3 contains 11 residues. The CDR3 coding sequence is TGCAGTGCCCCAGGGGTAGTCGAAGCTTTCTTT. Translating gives CSAPGVVEAFF.

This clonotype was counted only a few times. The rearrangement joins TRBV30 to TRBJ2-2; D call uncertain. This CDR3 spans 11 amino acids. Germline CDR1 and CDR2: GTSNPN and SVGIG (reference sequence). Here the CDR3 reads CAFSFPGELFF. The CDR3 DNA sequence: TGTGCTTTTAGCTTCCCCGGGGAGCTGTTTTTT. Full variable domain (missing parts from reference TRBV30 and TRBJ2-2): SQTIHQWPATLVQPVGSPLSLECTVEGTSNPNLYWYRQAAGRGLQLLFYSVGIGQISSEVPQNLSASRPQDRQFILSSKKLLLSDSGFYLCAFSFPGELFFGEGSRLTVL.

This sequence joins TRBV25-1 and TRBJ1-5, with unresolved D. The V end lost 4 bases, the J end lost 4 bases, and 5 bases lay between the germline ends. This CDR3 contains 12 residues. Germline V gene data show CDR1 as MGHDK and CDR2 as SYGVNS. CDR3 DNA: TGTGCCAGCAGTGGAACGAATCAGCCCCAGCATTTT. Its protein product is CASSGTNQPQHF.

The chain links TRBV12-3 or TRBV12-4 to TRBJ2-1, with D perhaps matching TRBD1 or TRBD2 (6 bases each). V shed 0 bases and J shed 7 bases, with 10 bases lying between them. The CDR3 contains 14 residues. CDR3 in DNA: TGTGCCAGCAGTTTAGCGGGGGGCGCAAATGAGCAGTTCTTC. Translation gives CASSLAGGANEQFF.

The CDR3 DNA follows: TGCAGTGCCTCGATCAGGACAGGGGGGTCTATCTCTGGGGCCAACGTCCTGACTTTC. It encodes CSASIRTGGSISGANVLTF. V is TRBV20-1 and J is TRBJ2-6; 10 nucleotides align to TRBD1. V shed 6 bases and J 0 bases; nucleotides not matched to a gene: 14. CDR1 DFQATT and CDR2 SNEGSKA come from the germline V gene (reference sequence). The CDR3 runs 19 residues.

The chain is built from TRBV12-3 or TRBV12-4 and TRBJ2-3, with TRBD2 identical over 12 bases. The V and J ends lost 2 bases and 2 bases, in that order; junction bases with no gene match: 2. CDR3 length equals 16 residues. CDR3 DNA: TGTGCCAGCAGTTTACGACTAGCGGGGGCCACAGATACGCAGTATTTT. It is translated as CASSLRLAGATDTQYF.